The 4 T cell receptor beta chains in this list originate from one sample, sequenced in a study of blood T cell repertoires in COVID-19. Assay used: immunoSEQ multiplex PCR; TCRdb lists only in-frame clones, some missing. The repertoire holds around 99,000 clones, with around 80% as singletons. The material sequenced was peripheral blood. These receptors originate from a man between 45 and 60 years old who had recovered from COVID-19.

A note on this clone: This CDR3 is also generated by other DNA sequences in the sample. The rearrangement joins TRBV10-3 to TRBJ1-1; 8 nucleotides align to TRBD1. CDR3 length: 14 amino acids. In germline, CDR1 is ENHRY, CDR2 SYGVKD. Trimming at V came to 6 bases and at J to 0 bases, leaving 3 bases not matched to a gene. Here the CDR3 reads CAISGQGLNTEAFF. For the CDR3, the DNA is TGTGCCATCAGCGGACAGGGTTTGAACACTGAAGCTTTCTTT.

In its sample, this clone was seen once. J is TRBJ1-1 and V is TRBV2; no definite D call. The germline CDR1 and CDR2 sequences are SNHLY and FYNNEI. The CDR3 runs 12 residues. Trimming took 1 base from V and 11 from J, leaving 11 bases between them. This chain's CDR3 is CASSEGVTFAFF. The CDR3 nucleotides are TGTGCCAGCAGTGAAGGAGTTACGTTTGCTTTCTTT. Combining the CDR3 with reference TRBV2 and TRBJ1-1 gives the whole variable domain EPEVTQTPSHQVTQMGQEVILRCVPISNHLYFYWYRQILGQKVEFLVSFYNNEISEKSEIFDDQFSVERPDGSNFTLKIRSTKLEDSAMYFCASSEGVTFAFFGQGTRLTVV.

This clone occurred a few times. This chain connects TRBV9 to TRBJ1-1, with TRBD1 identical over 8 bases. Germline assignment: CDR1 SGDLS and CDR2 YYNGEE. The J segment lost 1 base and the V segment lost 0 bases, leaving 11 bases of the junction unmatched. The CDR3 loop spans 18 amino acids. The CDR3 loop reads CASSVDQGAERSNTEAFF. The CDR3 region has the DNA TGTGCCAGCAGCGTAGATCAGGGGGCGGAAAGGTCGAACACTGAAGCTTTCTTT.

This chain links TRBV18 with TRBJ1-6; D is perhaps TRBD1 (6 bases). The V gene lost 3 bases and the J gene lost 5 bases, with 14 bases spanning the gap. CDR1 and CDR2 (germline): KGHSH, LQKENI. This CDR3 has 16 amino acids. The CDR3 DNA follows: TGTGCCAGCTCACCCAAACGGACAGATAATAATTCACCCCTCCACTTT. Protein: CASSPKRTDNNSPLHF. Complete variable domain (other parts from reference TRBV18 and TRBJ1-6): NAGVMQNPRHLVRRRGQEARLRCSPMKGHSHVYWYRQLPEEGLKFMVYLQKENIIDESGMPKERFSAEFPKEGPSILRIQQVVRGDSAAYFCASSPKRTDNNSPLHFGNGTRLTVT.